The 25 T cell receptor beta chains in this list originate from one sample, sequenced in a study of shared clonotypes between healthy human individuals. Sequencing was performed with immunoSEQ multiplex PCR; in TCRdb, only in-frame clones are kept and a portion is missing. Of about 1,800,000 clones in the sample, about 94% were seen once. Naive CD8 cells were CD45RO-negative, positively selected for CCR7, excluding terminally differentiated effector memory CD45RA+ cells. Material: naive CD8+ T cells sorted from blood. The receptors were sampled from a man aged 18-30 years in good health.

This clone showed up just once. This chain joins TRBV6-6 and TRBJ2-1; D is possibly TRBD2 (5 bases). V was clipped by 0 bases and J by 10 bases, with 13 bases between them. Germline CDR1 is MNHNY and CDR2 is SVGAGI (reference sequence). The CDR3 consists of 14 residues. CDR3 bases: TGTGCCAGCAGTTACTCGCGGGTGGGAGACGAGCAGTTCTTC. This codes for CASSYSRVGDEQFF.

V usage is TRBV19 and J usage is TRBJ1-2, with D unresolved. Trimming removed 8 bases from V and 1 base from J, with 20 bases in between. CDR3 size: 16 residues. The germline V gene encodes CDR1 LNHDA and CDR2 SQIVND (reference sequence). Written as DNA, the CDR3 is TGTGCCAGTGTCAAGAGAGGAGAACAGCATAACTATGGCTACACCTTC. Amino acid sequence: CASVKRGEQHNYGYTF.

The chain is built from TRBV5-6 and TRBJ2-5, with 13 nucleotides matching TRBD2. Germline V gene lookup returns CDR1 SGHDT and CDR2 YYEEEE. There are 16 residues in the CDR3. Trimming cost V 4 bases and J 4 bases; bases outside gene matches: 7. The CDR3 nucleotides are TGTGCCAGCAGCCCACCGGGACTAGCGGGAAGAGAGACCCAGTACTTC. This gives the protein CASSPPGLAGRETQYF.

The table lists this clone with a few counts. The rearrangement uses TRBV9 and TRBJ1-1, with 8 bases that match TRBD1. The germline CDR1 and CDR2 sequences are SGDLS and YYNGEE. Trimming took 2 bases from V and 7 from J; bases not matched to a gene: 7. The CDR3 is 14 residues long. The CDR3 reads CASSVVPGGGEAFF. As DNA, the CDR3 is TGTGCCAGCAGCGTGGTGCCAGGGGGCGGTGAAGCTTTCTTT.

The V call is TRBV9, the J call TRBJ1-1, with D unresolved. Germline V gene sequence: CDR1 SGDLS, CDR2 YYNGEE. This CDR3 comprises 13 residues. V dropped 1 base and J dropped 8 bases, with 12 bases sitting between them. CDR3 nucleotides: TGTGCCAGCAGCGTAACATCCGCGTCAGAAGCTTTCTTT. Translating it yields CASSVTSASEAFF.

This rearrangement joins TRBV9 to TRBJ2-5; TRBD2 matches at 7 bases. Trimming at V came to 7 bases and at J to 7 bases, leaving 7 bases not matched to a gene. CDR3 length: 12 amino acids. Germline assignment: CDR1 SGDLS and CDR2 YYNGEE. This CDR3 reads CASGSGGGTQYF. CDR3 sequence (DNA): TGTGCCAGCGGGAGTGGCGGGGGGACCCAGTACTTC.

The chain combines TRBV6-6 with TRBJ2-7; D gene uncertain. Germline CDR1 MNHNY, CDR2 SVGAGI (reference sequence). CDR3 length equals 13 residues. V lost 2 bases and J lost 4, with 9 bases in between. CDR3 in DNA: TGTGCCAGCAGTTACATCGGTCCATACGAGCAGTACTTC. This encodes CASSYIGPYEQYF.

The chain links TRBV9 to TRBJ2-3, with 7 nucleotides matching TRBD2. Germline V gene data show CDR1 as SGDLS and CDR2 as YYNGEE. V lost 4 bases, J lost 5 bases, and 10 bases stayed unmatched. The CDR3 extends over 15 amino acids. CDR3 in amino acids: CASSLLGEGIDTQYF. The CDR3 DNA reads TGTGCCAGCAGCCTCCTGGGGGAGGGCATAGATACGCAGTATTTT.

Here the CDR3 reads CASSSTSVAYNEQFF. CDR3 sequence (DNA): TGTGCCAGCAGCAGCACTAGCGTCGCCTACAATGAGCAGTTCTTC. The V gene is TRBV7-9, the J gene TRBJ2-1; TRBD2 matches 7 bases. Losses at the gene ends were 5 bases for V and 2 bases for J; bases not matched to a gene: 6. Germline V gene lookup returns CDR1 SEHNR and CDR2 FQNEAQ (reference sequence). The CDR3 runs to 15 residues. The whole variable domain, filled in from reference TRBV7-9 and TRBJ2-1, reads DTGVSQNPRHKITKRGQNVTFRCDPISEHNRLYWYRQTLGQGPEFLTYFQNEAQLEKSRLLSDRFSAERPKGSFSTLEIQRTEQGDSAMYLCASSSTSVAYNEQFFGPGTRLTVL.

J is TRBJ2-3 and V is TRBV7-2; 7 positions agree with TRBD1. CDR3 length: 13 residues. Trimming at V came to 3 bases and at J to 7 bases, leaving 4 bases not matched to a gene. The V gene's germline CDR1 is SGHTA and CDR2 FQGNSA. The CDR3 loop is CASSFDREYTQYF. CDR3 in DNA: TGTGCCAGCAGCTTCGACAGGGAGTATACGCAGTATTTT.

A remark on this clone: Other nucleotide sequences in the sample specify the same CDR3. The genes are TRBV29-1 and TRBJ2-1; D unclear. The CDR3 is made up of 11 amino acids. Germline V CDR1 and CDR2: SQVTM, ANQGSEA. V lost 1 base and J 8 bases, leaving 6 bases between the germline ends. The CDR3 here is CSVEGLDEQFF. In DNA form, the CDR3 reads TGCAGCGTTGAAGGGCTAGATGAGCAGTTCTTC.

For the CDR3, the DNA is TGCAGCGTTGAAATTACAGGGGCTGGAAACACCATATATTTT. This sequence encodes CSVEITGAGNTIYF. This chain links TRBV29-1 with TRBJ1-3, with 7 bases fitting TRBD1. The CDR3 has 14 amino acids. Germline trimming cut 2 bases from V and 2 bases from J; bases unmatched to any gene: 3. Looked up from germline, CDR1 is SQVTM and CDR2 is ANQGSEA. Complete variable domain (other parts from reference TRBV29-1 and TRBJ1-3): SAVISQKPSRDICQRGTSLTIQCQVDSQVTMMFWYRQQPGQSLTLIATANQGSEATYESGFVIDKFPISRPNLTFSTLTVSNMSPEDSSIYLCSVEITGAGNTIYFGEGSWLTVV.

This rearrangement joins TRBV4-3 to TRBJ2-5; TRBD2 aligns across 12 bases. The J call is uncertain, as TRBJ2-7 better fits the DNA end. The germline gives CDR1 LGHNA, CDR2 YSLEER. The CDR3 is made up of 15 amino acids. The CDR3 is CASSQGLAGAYEQYF. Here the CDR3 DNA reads TGCGCCAGCAGCCAAGGACTAGCGGGGGCCTACGAGCAGTACTTC.

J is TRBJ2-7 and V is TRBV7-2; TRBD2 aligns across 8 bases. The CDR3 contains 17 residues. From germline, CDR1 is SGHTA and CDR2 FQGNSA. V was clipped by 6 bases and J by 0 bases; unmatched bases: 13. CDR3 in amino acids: CASRPGLDYPSSYEQYF. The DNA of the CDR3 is TGTGCCAGCAGACCGGGACTAGACTACCCCAGCTCCTACGAGCAGTACTTC.

DNA of the CDR3: TGTGCCAGCAGCTCCTCGGCCTACGAGCAGTACTTC. It is translated as CASSSSAYEQYF. The chain has TRBV5-5 and TRBJ2-7; D not resolved. CDR1 SGHKS and CDR2 YYEKEE come from the germline V gene (reference sequence). CDR3 length: 12 residues. Trimming took 3 bases from V and 2 from J, leaving 6 bases between them.

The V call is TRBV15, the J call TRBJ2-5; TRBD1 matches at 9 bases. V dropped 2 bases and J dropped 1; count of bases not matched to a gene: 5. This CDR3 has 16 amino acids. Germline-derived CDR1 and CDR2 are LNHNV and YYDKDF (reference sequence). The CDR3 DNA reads TGTGCCACCAGCAGAACCATGACAGGGGGCCAAGAGACCCAGTACTTC. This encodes CATSRTMTGGQETQYF.

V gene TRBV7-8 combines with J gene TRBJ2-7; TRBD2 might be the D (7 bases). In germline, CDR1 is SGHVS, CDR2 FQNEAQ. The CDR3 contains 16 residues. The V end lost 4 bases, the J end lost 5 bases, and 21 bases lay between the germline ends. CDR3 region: CASSSPGGEPTHEQYF. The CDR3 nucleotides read TGTGCCAGCAGCTCACCGGGGGGCGAACCTACCCACGAGCAGTACTTC.

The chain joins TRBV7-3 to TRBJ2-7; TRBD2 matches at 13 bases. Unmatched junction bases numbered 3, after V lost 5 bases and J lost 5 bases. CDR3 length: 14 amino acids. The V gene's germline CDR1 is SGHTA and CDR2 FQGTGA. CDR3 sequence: CASSPGTSGDEQYF. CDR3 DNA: TGTGCCAGCAGCCCCGGGACTAGCGGGGACGAGCAGTACTTC.

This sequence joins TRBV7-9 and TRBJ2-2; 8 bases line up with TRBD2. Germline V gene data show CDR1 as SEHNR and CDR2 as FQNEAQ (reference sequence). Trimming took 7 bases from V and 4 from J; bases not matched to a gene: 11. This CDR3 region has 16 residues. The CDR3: CASTPRSGSGTGELFF. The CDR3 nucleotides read TGTGCCAGCACCCCAAGAAGCGGGAGCGGCACCGGGGAGCTGTTTTTT.

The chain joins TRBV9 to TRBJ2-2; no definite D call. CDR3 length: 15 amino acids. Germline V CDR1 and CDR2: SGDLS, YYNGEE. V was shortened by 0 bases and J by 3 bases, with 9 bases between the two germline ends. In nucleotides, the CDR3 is TGTGCCAGCAGCGTAGAGGGATATGACACCGGGGAGCTGTTTTTT. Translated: CASSVEGYDTGELFF.

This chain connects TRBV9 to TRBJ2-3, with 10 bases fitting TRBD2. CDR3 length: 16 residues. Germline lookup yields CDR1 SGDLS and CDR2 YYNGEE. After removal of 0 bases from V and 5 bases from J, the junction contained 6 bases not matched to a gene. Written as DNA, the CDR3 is TGTGCCAGCAGCGTAGAACCAGCGGGGGGGCTAGATACGCAGTATTTT. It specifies CASSVEPAGGLDTQYF. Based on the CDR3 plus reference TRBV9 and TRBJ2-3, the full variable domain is DSGVTQTPKHLITATGQRVTLRCSPRSGDLSVYWYQQSLDQGLQFLIQYYNGEERAKGNILERFSAQQFPDLHSELNLSSLELGDSALYFCASSVEPAGGLDTQYFGPGTRLTVL.

CDR3 loop: CASSLSQSPGYEQYF. The CDR3 DNA reads TGTGCCAGCAGCTTGAGTCAGTCCCCAGGCTACGAGCAGTACTTC. The V gene is TRBV5-4, the J gene TRBJ2-7; D remains unclear. This CDR3 comprises 15 residues. Trimming cost V 1 base and J 3 bases, with 14 bases left between them. Per germline, CDR1 SGHNT and CDR2 YYREEE (reference sequence).

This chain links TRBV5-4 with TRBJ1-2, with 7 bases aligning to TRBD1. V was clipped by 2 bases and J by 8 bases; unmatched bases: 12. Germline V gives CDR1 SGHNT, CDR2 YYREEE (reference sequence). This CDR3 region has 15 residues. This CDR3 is CASSFRGGEGYGYTF. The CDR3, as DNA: TGTGCCAGCAGCTTTAGAGGGGGCGAGGGTTACGGCTACACCTTC.

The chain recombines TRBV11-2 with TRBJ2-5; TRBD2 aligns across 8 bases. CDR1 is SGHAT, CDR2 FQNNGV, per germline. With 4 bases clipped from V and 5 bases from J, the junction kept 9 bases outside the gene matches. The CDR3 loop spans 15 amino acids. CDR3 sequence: CASSSPAGGGETQYF. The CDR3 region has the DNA TGTGCCAGCAGCTCTCCCGCGGGGGGTGGGGAGACCCAGTACTTC.

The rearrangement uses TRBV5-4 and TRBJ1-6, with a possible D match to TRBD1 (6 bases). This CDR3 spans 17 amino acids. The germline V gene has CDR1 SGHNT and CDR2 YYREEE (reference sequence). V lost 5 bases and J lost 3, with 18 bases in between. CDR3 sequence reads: CASSLYLQGDYNSPLHF. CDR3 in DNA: TGTGCCAGCAGTTTGTATCTACAGGGAGACTATAATTCACCCCTCCACTTT.